This T cell receptor (beta chain) came from a study of blood T cell repertoires in COVID-19. About the study: Acute and convalescent COVID-19 samples came from the United States, Italy and Spain.

The assay was immunoSEQ multiplex PCR, and TCRdb's table has in-frame clones only and misses some. The sample includes roughly 30,000 clones, approximately 84% of them seen just once. J lost 5 bases, V lost 0 bases, and 6 bases had no gene match. This CDR3 has 15 residues. Germline V gives CDR1 SGHTA, CDR2 FQGNSA. Sequenced material: peripheral blood. The chain joins TRBV7-2 to TRBJ2-7; TRBD2 aligns across 8 bases. The TCR comes from a woman aged 55 to 70 with acute or convalescent COVID-19. The CDR3 is CASSLAGGGFNEQYF. The CDR3 DNA follows: TGTGCCAGCAGCTTAGCTGGCGGGGGGTTTAACGAGCAGTACTTC.